The 30 T cell receptor beta chains reported below all come from one sample, sequenced in a study of glioma-infiltrating T cells. Amplification of TCR alpha and beta CDR3 regions from RNA used iRepertoire nested multiplex PCR. TCRdb recomputed calls from the multiplex PCR reads with MiXCR, one row per CDR3 protein. The sample has 85,000 to 110,000 distinct CDR3 sequences, less than 30% seen once. The specimen sequenced was glioma tissue, nonneoplastic brain tissue, or PBMCs (not recorded which). These receptors came from a human donor with low-grade glioma or glioblastoma, undergoing nonglioma brain surgery, or in good health (not recorded which).

The chain links TRBV7-6 to TRBJ2-1; 16 bases map to TRBD2. The CDR3 has 20 residues. Germline CDR1 is SGHVS and CDR2 is FNYEAQ. J lost 4 bases, V lost 3 bases, and 12 bases had no gene match. CDR3 DNA: TGTGCCAGCAGCTTGCTACCCGGGACTAGCGGGGGGGCGGGTTACAATGAGCAGTTCTTC. It translates to CASSLLPGTSGGAGYNEQFF.

The chain couples TRBV29-1 to TRBJ2-7; D not resolved. Germline V gives CDR1 SQVTM, CDR2 ANQGSEA. This CDR3 is 11 amino acids long. Deletions cut 3 bases from V and 5 bases from J, with 8 bases between. For the CDR3, the DNA is TGCAGCGTTGACAGGTACGACGAGCAGTACTTC. Its protein product is CSVDRYDEQYF.

Concerning this clonotype: This may be a read error, as it is one base from a much larger clone. J is TRBJ2-7 and V is TRBV28; tentatively, D is TRBD2 (5 bases). The CDR3 is 15 residues long. Germline V gene data show CDR1 as MDHEN and CDR2 as SYDVKM. The CDR3 DNA follows: TGTGCCAGCAGTTTCCGGGCAGAGGGTTACTACGAGCAGAACTTC. Protein: CASSFRAEGYYEQNF. Based on the CDR3 plus reference TRBV28 and TRBJ2-7, the full variable domain is DVKVTQSSRYLVKRTGEKVFLECVQDMDHENMFWYRQDPGLGLRLIYFSYDVKMKEKGDIPEGYSVSREKKERFSLILESASTNQTSMYLCASSFRAEGYYEQNFGPGTRLTVT.

V is TRBV30 and J is TRBJ2-7, with D possibly matching TRBD1 (6 bases). The CDR3 length is 13 residues. V lost 2 bases and J 0 bases, leaving 8 bases between the germline ends. Germline CDR1 and CDR2: GTSNPN and SVGIG (reference sequence). CDR3 coding DNA: TGTGCCTGGAGTAGCAGGGGCTCCTACGAGCAGTACTTC. It codes for CAWSSRGSYEQYF.

Worth noting for this clonotype: One end of the junction varies from germline; a read error may be responsible. This chain uses TRBV18 with TRBJ2-1; 10 bases agree with TRBD2. This CDR3 spans 15 amino acids. Germline-derived CDR1 and CDR2 are KGHSH and LQKENI. CDR3 loop: CVSSPGLAGANEQFF. Here the CDR3 DNA reads TGTGTCAGCTCACCGGGGCTAGCGGGGGCGAATGAGCAGTTCTTC.

This clonotype was recorded many times. The CDR3 region is CASAQVGGVIYEQYF. For the CDR3, the DNA is TGTGCCAGCGCCCAAGTGGGGGGTGTAATCTACGAGCAGTACTTC. The V call is TRBV28, the J call TRBJ2-7; tentatively, D is TRBD2 (6 bases). This CDR3 contains 15 residues. Germline V gene sequence: CDR1 MDHEN, CDR2 SYDVKM. Trimming removed 8 bases at V and 3 bases at J, with 20 bases between.

This clonotype has a single count. A much more abundant neighbour one base away suggests this may be a read error. This chain joins TRBV4-1 and TRBJ2-2; D unclear. Germline CDR1 is MGHRA and CDR2 is YSYEKL. The CDR3 consists of 15 residues. This CDR3 reads CASIQEPVSAGELFF. The DNA of the CDR3 is TGCGCCAGCATCCAAGAACCCGTCAGCGCCGGGGAGCTGTTTTTT.

This clonotype was counted ten times or more. This sequence joins TRBV10-3 and TRBJ2-1; 10 bases align to TRBD2. The CDR3 contains 14 residues. J lost 6 bases, V lost 4 bases, and 3 bases had no gene match. The germline V gene encodes CDR1 ENHRY and CDR2 SYGVKD. CDR3 coding DNA: TGTGCCATCAGTGCCACTAGCGGGGTCAATGAGCAGTTCTTC. It encodes CAISATSGVNEQFF.

Concerning this clonotype: Possible read error: a much larger clone is one base away. The rearrangement links TRBV20-1 to TRBJ2-3, with D perhaps matching TRBD1 or TRBD2 (5 bases each). The germline CDR1 and CDR2 sequences are DFQATT and SNEGSKA (reference sequence). The CDR3 contains 11 residues. The CDR3 loop reads CSAVRDVTQHF. CDR3 coding DNA: TGCAGTGCCGTCCGGGACGTCACCCAACATTTT.

This clonotype was counted ten times or more. The chain recombines TRBV6-1 with TRBJ2-1; D unclear. Germline lookup yields CDR1 MNHNS and CDR2 SASEGT. The CDR3 is 12 amino acids. V was cut by 4 bases and J by 8 bases, with 9 bases left in between. The CDR3 is CASSVSVDEQFF. The CDR3, as DNA: TGTGCCAGCAGTGTGTCGGTCGATGAGCAGTTCTTC.

Notes on this clonotype: A much larger clone differs by one base, so this may be a read error. This chain joins TRBV18 and TRBJ1-5, with D perhaps TRBD1 (5 bases). This CDR3 region has 13 residues. The germline CDR1 and CDR2 sequences are KGHSH and LQKENI. V lost 2 bases and J lost 5, with 7 bases in between. The CDR3 DNA reads TGTGCCAGCTCACCATCCAGGGATCAGCCCCAGCATTTT. Encoded protein: CASSPSRDQPQHF.

Remarks on this clonotype: A much more abundant neighbour one base away suggests this may be a read error. The chain joins TRBV2 to TRBJ1-5, with D perhaps TRBD1 (5 bases). CDR1 and CDR2 from the germline V gene are SNHLY and FYNNEI. V was pared by 4 bases and J by 6 bases, with 13 bases between. This CDR3 contains 14 residues. The CDR3 is CASSVGGGIQPQHF. CDR3 nucleotide sequence: TGTGCCAGCAGTGTGGGGGGGGGGATTCAGCCCCAGCATTTT.

With regard to this clonotype: Being one base from a much bigger clone, this may be a read error. The CDR3 ends on some other residue instead of the conserved phenylalanine or tryptophan, so this is likely a read error. The chain recombines TRBV24-1 with TRBJ1-1; 7 bases align to TRBD1. This CDR3 region has 11 residues. CDR1 KGHDR and CDR2 SFDVKD come from the germline V gene. J was trimmed by 6 bases and V by 9 bases; bases with no gene match: 3. CDR3 loop: CATRDRAEAFL. The CDR3 DNA is TGTGCCACCCGAGACAGGGCTGAAGCTTTCCTT.

This rearrangement joins TRBV5-5 to TRBJ1-6; no clear D. V was cut by 0 bases and J by 7 bases, with 5 bases left in between. Germline CDR1 and CDR2: SGHKS and YYEKEE (reference sequence). This CDR3 is built from 13 residues. CDR3 residues: CASSLGPNSPLHF. The CDR3 DNA reads as TGTGCCAGCAGCTTGGGGCCAAATTCACCCCTCCACTTT.

The chain couples TRBV29-1 to TRBJ2-3, with 7 bases fitting TRBD2. The CDR3 consists of 14 residues. J gave up 5 bases and V 3 bases, and 8 bases lay outside the gene matches. In germline, CDR1 is SQVTM, CDR2 ANQGSEA. CDR3 DNA sequence: TGCAGCGTTGAGGGGGGAGGGTTCGTAGATACGCAGTATTTT. Residues: CSVEGGGFVDTQYF.

This clonotype occurred many times. The rearrangement joins TRBV20-1 to TRBJ1-1; 7 nucleotides line up with TRBD1. The germline gives CDR1 DFQATT, CDR2 SNEGSKA (reference sequence). V lost 5 bases, J lost 5 bases, and 11 bases stayed unmatched. The CDR3 sequence is 14 residues long. The CDR3 is CSAGDGTEGTEAFF. CDR3 nucleotide sequence: TGCAGTGCTGGGGACGGGACAGAGGGAACTGAAGCTTTCTTT.

With respect to this clonotype: A much larger clone lies one base from this, so it may be a read error. The chain couples TRBV15 to TRBJ1-2, with D maybe TRBD1 (5 bases). From germline, CDR1 is LNHNV and CDR2 YYDKDF (reference sequence). The CDR3 consists of 14 residues. In DNA, the CDR3 is TGTGCCACCAGCAGATCTAACGGGGACTATGTCTACACCTTC. Residues: CATSRSNGDYVYTF.

In its sample, this clonotype was seen a few times. The genes are TRBV3-1 and TRBJ2-7, with a possible D match to TRBD1 (5 bases). The CDR3 covers 14 residues. Germline CDR1 LGHDT, CDR2 YNNKEL (reference sequence). Trimming stripped 1 base from V and 6 bases from J, with 13 bases between. The DNA of the CDR3 is TGTGCCAGCAGCCAAGTGTGGGGCGCAGTCGAGCAGTACTTC. Translation gives CASSQVWGAVEQYF.

The chain combines TRBV2 with TRBJ1-6, with D uncertain. The CDR3 runs 14 residues. V was cut by 6 bases and J by 2 bases, with 8 bases left in between. Looked up from germline, CDR1 is SNHLY and CDR2 is FYNNEI. Written as DNA, the CDR3 is TGTGCCAGCAGGTCGGGAACCTATAATTCACCCCTCCACTTT. Amino acids: CASRSGTYNSPLHF.

About this clonotype: The junction departs from the called germline gene at one end, perhaps through a read error. This chain links TRBV7-7 with TRBJ2-1, with D hard to call. The CDR3 has 14 residues. Germline-derived CDR1 and CDR2 are SSHAT and FNYEAQ (reference sequence). CDR3 region: CASSAVGPYNEQFF. CDR3 nucleotides: TGTGCTAGCAGCGCCGTGGGCCCCTACAATGAGCAGTTCTTC.

A few counts support this clonotype. This chain joins TRBV12-3 or TRBV12-4 and TRBJ1-6, with D unresolved. This CDR3 has 12 amino acids. Trimming removed 1 base from V and 8 bases from J, with 3 bases in between. In DNA, the CDR3 is TGTGCCAGCAGTTTAGTTGATTCACCCCTCCACTTT. The encoded protein is CASSLVDSPLHF.

There are many counts of this clonotype. This sequence joins TRBV3-1 and TRBJ2-1, with a possible D match to TRBD2 (6 bases). Trimming removed 4 bases from V and 8 bases from J, with 12 bases in between. Germline V gives CDR1 LGHDT, CDR2 YNNKEL (reference sequence). There are 13 residues in the CDR3. DNA for the CDR3: TGTGCCAGCAGCCGAAGCGGGCCCGATGAGCAGTTCTTC. Protein sequence: CASSRSGPDEQFF.

J is TRBJ1-1 and V is TRBV7-2; 7 nucleotides agree with TRBD1. The CDR3 loop spans 14 amino acids. In germline, CDR1 is SGHTA, CDR2 FQGNSA. J gave up 5 bases and V 5 bases, and 8 bases lay outside the gene matches. CDR3 nucleotides: TGTGCCAGCAGCCCAGGACAGGTGGGGACTGAAGCTTTCTTT. Its translation: CASSPGQVGTEAFF. Supplemented by reference TRBV7-2 and TRBJ1-1, the full variable domain reads GAGVSQSPSNKVTEKGKDVELRCDPISGHTALYWYRQSLGQGLEFLIYFQGNSAPDKSGLPSDRFSAERTGGSVSTLTIQRTQQEDSAVYLCASSPGQVGTEAFFGQGTRLTVV.

In the case of this clonotype: A much larger clone is a single base away; this may be a read error. The rearrangement joins TRBV14 to TRBJ1-1; no reliable D call. Germline V gene lookup returns CDR1 SGHDN and CDR2 FVKESK. The CDR3 length is 13 residues. The CDR3 DNA reads TGTGCCAGCGGCCACAAACGGGTGACTGAAGCTTTCTTT. Translating gives CASGHKRVTEAFF.

This clonotype was detected many times. This rearrangement joins TRBV7-9 to TRBJ1-3; unclear D gene. CDR1 SEHNR and CDR2 FQNEAQ come from the germline V gene (reference sequence). V lost 0 bases to trimming and J lost 2 bases, with 8 bases between them. The length of the CDR3 is 15 residues. CDR3 bases: TGTGCCAGCAGCTTAGCAGCCTCCACTGGAAACACCATATATTTT. The encoded protein is CASSLAASTGNTIYF.

CDR3 sequence (DNA): TGCGCCAGCAGTTTGACAGGTGAAACTGAAGCTTTCTTT. It codes for CASSLTGETEAFF. The V call is TRBV5-1, the J call TRBJ1-1; possibly TRBD1 for D (6 bases). Trimming shortened V by 5 bases and J by 5 bases, and 13 bases separated the two germline ends. The CDR3 is made up of 13 amino acids. Looked up from germline, CDR1 is SGHRS and CDR2 is YFSETQ. Full variable domain (rest looked up from reference TRBV5-1 and TRBJ1-1): KAGVTQTPRYLIKTRGQQVTLSCSPISGHRSVSWYQQTPGQGLQFLFEYFSETQRNKGNFPGRFSGRQFSNSRSEMNVSTLELGDSALYLCASSLTGETEAFFGQGTRLTVV.

Notes on this clonotype: With a much larger clone just one base away, this may be a read error. The V call is TRBV20-1, the J call TRBJ1-5, with no clear D. Per germline, CDR1 DFQATT and CDR2 SNEGSKA (reference sequence). The CDR3 runs 13 residues. Trimming cost V 3 bases and J 6 bases, with 12 bases left between them. CDR3 DNA sequence: TGCAGTGCTAGGGGAGGGCTGTGTCAGCCCCAGCATTTT. Translated: CSARGGLCQPQHF.

Many counts were recorded for this clonotype. The V call is TRBV28, the J call TRBJ1-6, with 7 bases fitting TRBD1. Looked up from germline, CDR1 is MDHEN and CDR2 is SYDVKM. V was clipped by 6 bases and J by 7 bases; unmatched bases: 6. The CDR3 length is 14 residues. CDR3 bases: TGTGCCAGCAGCCCAAGGGGGCCAAATTCACCCCTCCACTTT. Protein: CASSPRGPNSPLHF.

V gene TRBV25-1 combines with J gene TRBJ2-3; D is uncertain. Trimming shortened V by 4 bases and J by 9 bases, and 11 bases separated the two germline ends. The V gene's germline CDR1 is MGHDK and CDR2 SYGVNS. The CDR3 is 12 residues long. For the CDR3, the DNA is TGTGCCAGCAGTGGATTCAAAGAAACGCAGTATTTT. Translation: CASSGFKETQYF. Full variable domain (rest looked up from reference TRBV25-1 and TRBJ2-3): EADIYQTPRYLVIGTGKKITLECSQTMGHDKMYWYQQDPGMELHLIHYSYGVNSTEKGDLSSESTVSRIRTEHFPLTLESARPSHTSQYLCASSGFKETQYFGPGTRLTVL.

Regarding this clonotype: A clone one base away is much larger, so this may be a read error. The V call is TRBV29-1, the J call TRBJ2-3, with D possibly matching TRBD1 (5 bases). Per germline, CDR1 SQVTM and CDR2 ANQGSEA. The CDR3 has 12 amino acids. Trimming took 7 bases from V and 4 from J, leaving 12 bases between them. The CDR3 DNA sequence: TGCAGCGGCAGAAGGGGCTCAGATACGCAGTATTTT. It encodes CSGRRGSDTQYF.